This entry lists 2 T cell receptor beta chains sequenced from one sample in a study of blood T cell repertoires in COVID-19. Clones were read by immunoSEQ multiplex PCR, and TCRdb kept only the in-frame ones, dropping some. The sample lists 150,000 to 200,000 clones, about 85% occurring once. Input material: peripheral blood. The receptors here all came from a man in his sixties with acute or convalescent COVID-19.

The chain is built from TRBV24-1 and TRBJ2-7, with TRBD1 identical over 10 bases. V lost 3 bases, J lost 1 base, and 8 bases stayed unmatched. The germline gives CDR1 KGHDR, CDR2 SFDVKD. This CDR3 spans 17 amino acids. CDR3 in DNA: TGTGCCACCAGTGATCCCCTGGGACAGGGGCCATCCTACGAGCAGTACGTC. This translates into CATSDPLGQGPSYEQYV.

On this clone itself: The junction differs from germline at one of its ends, possibly a read error. The CDR3 loop reads CARSLAGGGDEKLFF. CDR3 DNA sequence: TGCGCCCGCAGCCTCGCGGGGGGGGGCGACGAAAAACTGTTTTTT. The chain combines TRBV5-1 with TRBJ1-4; maybe TRBD1 (6 bases). Germline V gives CDR1 SGHRS, CDR2 YFSETQ. This CDR3 comprises 15 residues.